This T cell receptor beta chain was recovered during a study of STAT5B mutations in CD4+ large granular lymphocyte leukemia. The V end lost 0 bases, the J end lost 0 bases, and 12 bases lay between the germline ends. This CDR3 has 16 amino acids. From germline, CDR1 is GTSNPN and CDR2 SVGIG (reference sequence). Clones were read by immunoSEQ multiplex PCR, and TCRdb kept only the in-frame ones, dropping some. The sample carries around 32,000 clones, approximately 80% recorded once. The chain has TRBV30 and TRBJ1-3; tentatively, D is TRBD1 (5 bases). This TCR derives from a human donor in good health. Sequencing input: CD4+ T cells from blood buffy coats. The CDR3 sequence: CAWSVETAFSGNTIYF. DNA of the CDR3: TGTGCCTGGAGTGTTGAGACAGCCTTCTCTGGAAACACCATATATTTT.